This T cell receptor (beta chain) was obtained from a study of blood T cell repertoires in COVID-19. The wider study: Nucleic acid was either cDNA or gDNA, and it came from T cells, B-cell-depleted T cells, or PBMCs.

This clone occurred once. Authors' analysis steps: Estimation of nucleated cell counts was performed using reference gene primer amplification. The repertoire was sequenced with immunoSEQ multiplex PCR; TCRdb's copy has only in-frame clones and lacks some. V and J calls and clone size come straight from that table; D and trimming were deduced from the DNA. The data hold some 260,000 clones, with about 88% observed a single time. Germline trimming cut 11 bases from V and 11 bases from J; bases unmatched to any gene: 14. The V gene's germline CDR1 is LNHDA and CDR2 SQIVND (reference sequence). The CDR3 is 12 residues long.

The TCR originated in a young man with acute COVID-19. The sequencing sample was made of PBMCs or T cells enriched from blood (not recorded which). The chain joins TRBV19 to TRBJ1-1, with 7 bases lining up with TRBD1. For the CDR3, the DNA is TGTGCCGGACAAAACCAGACAGGGTACGCTTTCTTT. Its protein is CAGQNQTGYAFF.